The entry below gives a single T cell receptor beta chain sequence along with its context. A single record per CDR3 protein comes from TCRdb applying MiXCR to the 5' RACE reads. The sample records roughly 720,000 distinct CDR3 sequences, 18% being singletons. This sample stems from a study of identical twins. Germline V lookup: CDR1 LNHDA, CDR2 SQIVND (reference sequence). The CDR3 contains 13 residues. Trimming shortened V by 3 bases and J by 2 bases, and 8 bases separated the two germline ends. A further study also used this sample, focusing on T cells expressing NK-cell markers.

This TCR was recovered from a woman aged 18-29 years in good health. The chain has TRBV19 and TRBJ2-7; D is perhaps TRBD1 (5 bases). The sequenced sample was PBMCs. The CDR3 DNA sequence: TGTGCCAGTAGTATTCCAGGGCCCTACGAGCAGTACTTC. It is translated as CASSIPGPYEQYF.